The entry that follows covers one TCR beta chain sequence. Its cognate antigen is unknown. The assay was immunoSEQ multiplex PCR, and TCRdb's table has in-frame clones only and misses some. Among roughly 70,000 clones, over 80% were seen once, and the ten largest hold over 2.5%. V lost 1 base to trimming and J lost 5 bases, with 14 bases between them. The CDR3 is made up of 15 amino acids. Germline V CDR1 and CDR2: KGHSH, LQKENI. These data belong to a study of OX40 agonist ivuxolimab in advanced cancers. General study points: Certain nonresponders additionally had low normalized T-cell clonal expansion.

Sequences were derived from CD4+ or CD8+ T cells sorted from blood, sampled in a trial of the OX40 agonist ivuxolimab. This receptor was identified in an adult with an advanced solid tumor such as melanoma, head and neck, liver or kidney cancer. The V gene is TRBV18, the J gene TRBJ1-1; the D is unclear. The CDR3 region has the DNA TGTGCCAGCTCACCACAGGGTAGAGGGAGGACTGAAGCTTTCTTT. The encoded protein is CASSPQGRGRTEAFF.